The TCR beta chain under discussion was sequenced for a study of tumor-infiltrating lymphocytes in primary liver carcinoma. In the study overall: Sample yields, roughly 3.5 to 7.13 million productive TCRbeta reads, were similar across the tissue types.

Notes on this clonotype: This may be a read error: a much more frequent sequence differs by one nucleotide.

From germline, CDR1 is SGHAT and CDR2 FQNNGV. The CDR3 length is 15 residues. Starting from roughly 540 ng of total RNA, TCR beta cDNA was produced with a primer in the constant region. Researchers made the TCR beta libraries by running three nested multiplex PCR rounds with slightly modified ARM-PCR. TRBV1-TRBV30 forward primers paired with a C-beta reverse primer drove the first two PCR rounds, roughly 10 cycles each. TCRdb re-called the multiplex PCR reads through MiXCR, storing one row per CDR3 protein. The sample shows 300,000 to 400,000 distinct CDR3 sequences, more than 55% of them seen only once. Germline DNA was extracted too, while blood RNA derived from unsorted whole blood. An approximately 4-milliliter peripheral blood sample was collected before surgery.

This receptor was obtained from a man aged 35-49 years with primary liver carcinoma and hepatitis B virus infection. The specimen sequenced was peripheral blood. The genes are TRBV11-2 and TRBJ2-7, with 14 bases aligning to TRBD2. The CDR3 reads CVSSWGTSGRNEQYF. The DNA of the CDR3 is TGTGTCAGCAGCTGGGGGACTAGCGGGAGAAACGAGCAGTACTTC.